These T cell receptor beta chains were read from a single sample in a study of CD8 T cells in ankylosing spondylitis. TCRdb re-called the 5' RACE reads through MiXCR, storing one row per CDR3 protein. Of 300,000 to 400,000 distinct CDR3 sequences listed, about a fifth were seen once; the top ten hold about a sixth. What was sequenced was blood, either unsorted or a sorted T cell fraction (not recorded which). These receptors came from a male donor with ankylosing spondylitis. Each CDR3 is given with its conserved first and last residue. Fields, in order: V gene, clone size, J gene, D gene, CDR3 DNA, CDR3 protein. D genes are given only for firm matches. The size field is filled for only some rows; it gives once, few, many or a size class.

TRBV6-5,-,TRBJ2-1,TRBD2,TGTGCCAGCAGTTTGCTAGCGGTCGGCGTCCGGGAGCAGTTCTTC,CASSLLAVGVREQFF
TRBV14,-,TRBJ2-7,TRBD1,TGTGCCAGCAGCCTCTGGGACAGGGTAGGCGAGCAGTACTTC,CASSLWDRVGEQYF
TRBV6-2/TRBV6-3,-,TRBJ2-1,TRBD2,TGTGCCAGCAGTTCGGGACTAGCGACACCCTACAATGAGCAGTTCTTC,CASSSGLATPYNEQFF
TRBV2,few,TRBJ2-1,-,TGTGCCACTGCAGGGTTGGGGGTTTTCAATGAGCAGTTCTTC,CATAGLGVFNEQFF
TRBV7-9,few,TRBJ1-1,-,TGTGCCAGCAGCGTTGGGGGCGGCGGTGAAGCTTTCTTT,CASSVGGGGEAFF
TRBV6-5,-,TRBJ2-1,TRBD2,TGTGCCAGCAGTTACTCGGGACTAGCGGTATACAATGAGCAGTTCTTC,CASSYSGLAVYNEQFF
TRBV6-2/TRBV6-3,-,TRBJ2-1,TRBD1,TGTGCCAGCAGTTACCGGGACAGGGATTTCTTC,CASSYRDRDFF
TRBV29-1,-,TRBJ2-1,TRBD2,TGCAGCGTTGACGGACTAGCGGGAGGGTCCTACAATGAGCAGTTCTTC,CSVDGLAGGSYNEQFF
TRBV7-3,-,TRBJ2-2,TRBD2,TGTGCCAGCAGCCCCCACCCCGGACTAGACACCGGGGAGCTGTTTTTT,CASSPHPGLDTGELFF
TRBV20-1,-,TRBJ2-7,TRBD2,TGCAGTGCTCGGACTAGCGGGAGGATCTACGAGCAGTACTTC,CSARTSGRIYEQYF
TRBV30,-,TRBJ2-7,-,TGTGCCTGGAGTGCTGCTCTACGTGGGGGAAAGTTGTACGAGCAGTACTTC,CAWSAALRGGKLYEQYF
TRBV7-9,-,TRBJ2-1,TRBD2,TGTGCCAGCAGCTTAGGTAGCGGGAGTATCCATGAGCAGTTCTTC,CASSLGSGSIHEQFF
TRBV20-1,few,TRBJ2-7,TRBD1,TGCAGTGGACAGGGGGCTTTCGAGCAGTACTTC,CSGQGAFEQYF
TRBV6-1,-,TRBJ1-1,-,TGTGCCACCCGAATGATTCGGATGAACACTGAAGCTTTCTTT,CATRMIRMNTEAFF
TRBV6-6,few,TRBJ1-6,-,TGTGCCATCGCGGGGGGAAGGAATTCACCCCTCCACTTT,CAIAGGRNSPLHF
TRBV20-1,-,TRBJ2-3,TRBD2,TGCAGTGCAACCGGGACTAGCTTGACTTGGGATACGCAGTATTTT,CSATGTSLTWDTQYF